What follows describes a single T cell receptor beta chain. The data belong to a study of long-term antiretroviral therapy in people with HIV. A v3.0 immunoSEQ assay was performed at survey level. Clones were read by immunoSEQ multiplex PCR, and TCRdb kept only the in-frame ones, dropping some. The table lists about 30,000 clones, over 75% of them singletons. Unmatched junction bases numbered 4, after V lost 3 bases and J lost 9 bases. Germline lookup yields CDR1 MNHNY and CDR2 SVGAGI (reference sequence). CDR3 length: 12 amino acids. Sample: unsorted PBMCs, taken about 5.2 years after starting antiretroviral therapy. This chain links TRBV6-6 with TRBJ2-7; 8 bases line up with TRBD1. The receptor was derived from a woman aged 40-49 years with HIV. The CDR3 nucleotides read TGTGCCAGCAGTTATTCCGGACAGGGGCAGTACTTC. Amino acids: CASSYSGQGQYF.